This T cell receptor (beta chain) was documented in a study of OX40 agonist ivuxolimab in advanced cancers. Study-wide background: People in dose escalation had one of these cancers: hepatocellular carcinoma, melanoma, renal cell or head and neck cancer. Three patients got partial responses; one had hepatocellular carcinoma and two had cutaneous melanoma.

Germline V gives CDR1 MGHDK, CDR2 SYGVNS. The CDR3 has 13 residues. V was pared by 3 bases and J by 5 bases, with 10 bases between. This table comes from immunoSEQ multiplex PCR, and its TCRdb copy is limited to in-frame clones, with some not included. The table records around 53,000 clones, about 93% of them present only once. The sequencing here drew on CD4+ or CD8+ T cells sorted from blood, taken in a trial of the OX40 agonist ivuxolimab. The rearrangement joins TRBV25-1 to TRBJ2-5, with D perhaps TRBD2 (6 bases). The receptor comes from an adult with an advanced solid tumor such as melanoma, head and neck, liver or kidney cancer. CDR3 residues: CASSDGGWETQYF. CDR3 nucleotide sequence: TGTGCCAGCAGTGACGGGGGTTGGGAGACCCAGTACTTC.